This entry lists 17 T cell receptor beta chains sequenced from one sample in a study of spatial heterogeneity in lung cancer (dated by TCRdb to about 2019). General conclusions and limits of the study: The tumor nonsynonymous mutation count correlated with the number of expanded intratumoral alpha and beta TCRs.

The label giving this sample's time point can be read as: sample taken at primary tumor resection. Library preparation used 5' RACE. Reads for this sample came from a NextSeq 500. Using fastp at Q25 and MiXCR, TCRdb reprocessed the public reads and kept productive beta chains. Identical CDR3 proteins give one entry, which carries the most common genes and DNA. Recorded for this sample are 24,000 or so distinct CDR3 sequences; about 9.3% of them occurred a single time. The top ten clones comprise 7% to 9% of the sample. Their cognate antigens are unknown. The material sequenced was lung tumor tissue, taken at surgery. These receptors were taken from a male donor with early-stage non-small cell lung cancer.

There are many counts of this clonotype. The V and J genes are TRBV5-1 and TRBJ2-2; D tentatively reads TRBD1 or TRBD2 (6 bases each). Looked up from germline, CDR1 is SGHRS and CDR2 is YFSETQ. V lost 4 bases and J 4 bases, leaving 17 bases between the germline ends. CDR3 length equals 16 residues. The CDR3 sequence: CASSPRGGGSTGELFF. CDR3 nucleotides: TGCGCCAGCAGCCCCCGCGGAGGGGGTAGCACCGGGGAGCTGTTTTTT.

This sequence joins TRBV3-1 and TRBJ2-7, with 12 bases fitting TRBD2. The junction had 6 bases not matched to a gene; V was cut back by 4 bases and J by 5 bases. The V gene's germline CDR1 is LGHDT and CDR2 YNNKEL (reference sequence). This CDR3 region has 15 residues. For the CDR3, the DNA is TGTGCCAGCAGCCCCTGGACTAGCGGGATGGACGAGCAGTACTTC. It yields the protein CASSPWTSGMDEQYF.

This clonotype was seen a few times. The chain employs TRBV6-1 and TRBJ2-1; the match to TRBD1 covers 8 bases. This CDR3 has 12 amino acids. CDR1 and CDR2 from the germline V gene are MNHNS and SASEGT. The CDR3 here is CTHSSTGGEQFF. CDR3 DNA sequence: TGTACCCACTCATCCACAGGGGGTGAGCAGTTCTTC.

The table lists this clonotype with many counts. The rearrangement joins TRBV6-1 to TRBJ2-3, with D uncertain. V lost 0 bases to trimming and J lost 6 bases, with 13 bases between them. The V gene's germline CDR1 is MNHNS and CDR2 SASEGT. This CDR3 is 15 amino acids long. The chain's CDR3 is CASSEAPGFWDTQYF. Here the CDR3 DNA reads TGTGCCAGCAGTGAAGCCCCAGGATTCTGGGATACGCAGTATTTT.

This clonotype turned up a few times. The V gene is TRBV5-6, the J gene TRBJ2-1; the D gene could be TRBD1 or TRBD2 (6 bases each). The germline V gene has CDR1 SGHDT and CDR2 YYEEEE. The CDR3 has 19 residues. Trimming stripped 4 bases from V and 1 base from J, with 24 bases between. The CDR3 here is CASSPLGEGWGASYNEQFF. CDR3 DNA: TGTGCCAGCAGCCCCTTGGGAGAGGGTTGGGGGGCGTCCTACAATGAGCAGTTCTTC.

Ten or more counts support this clonotype. V is TRBV28 and J is TRBJ1-2, with a tentative D call TRBD1 (6 bases). This CDR3 contains 13 residues. The germline gives CDR1 MDHEN, CDR2 SYDVKM. V was shortened by 6 bases and J by 10 bases, with 18 bases between the two germline ends. DNA of the CDR3: TGTGCCAGCAGGATCCCCACCGGGACAACCTACACCTTC. This translates into CASRIPTGTTYTF.

At least ten counts were recorded for this clonotype. The rearrangement uses TRBV11-2 and TRBJ2-3; possibly TRBD1 or TRBD2 for D (6 bases each). This CDR3 comprises 12 residues. V was pared by 7 bases and J by 9 bases, with 14 bases between. The germline gives CDR1 SGHAT, CDR2 FQNNGV. CDR3 sequence (DNA): TGTGCCAGCACCCCACTAGGGGGGACGCAGTATTTT. Residues: CASTPLGGTQYF.

V is TRBV2 and J is TRBJ1-1, with a tentative D call TRBD1 (5 bases). The CDR3 sequence is 13 residues long. The germline V gene encodes CDR1 SNHLY and CDR2 FYNNEI. V gave up 5 bases and J gave up 8 bases, with 15 bases separating them. The CDR3 DNA reads as TGTGCCAGCAGTCGGGACGGACTTACCGAAGCTTTCTTT. Translating it yields CASSRDGLTEAFF.

Comments on this clonotype: A much larger clone lies a single base off, so this may be a read error. The rearrangement links TRBV7-9 to TRBJ1-3; D not certain. Germline values: CDR1 SEHNR, CDR2 FQNEAQ (reference sequence). The length of the CDR3 is 12 residues. For the CDR3, the DNA is TGTGCCAGAAGCTTTACTGGAAACACCATATATTTT. Protein sequence: CARSFTGNTIYF.

This clonotype has a count of ten or more. This chain joins TRBV28 and TRBJ2-2; TRBD2 matches 7 bases. With V trimmed by 6 bases and J by 5 bases, 3 bases remained unmatched. Germline loops: CDR1 MDHEN, CDR2 SYDVKM. The CDR3 loop spans 13 amino acids. This CDR3 reads CASRSSGTGELFF. CDR3 bases: TGTGCCAGCAGAAGTAGCGGGACCGGGGAGCTGTTTTTT.

The V and J genes are TRBV7-9 and TRBJ2-5, with TRBD2 matching 7 bases. CDR1 is SEHNR, CDR2 FQNEAQ, per germline (reference sequence). The CDR3 has 14 amino acids. V lost 5 bases, J lost 5 bases, and 8 bases stayed unmatched. The CDR3 protein is CASSDWGGVETQYF. The CDR3 bases are TGTGCCAGCAGCGACTGGGGGGGTGTGGAGACCCAGTACTTC.

This clonotype turned up a few times. CDR3 amino acids: CASSQDMAERAGEQYF. In DNA form, the CDR3 reads TGTGCCAGCAGCCAAGACATGGCCGAAAGGGCGGGAGAGCAGTACTTC. The rearrangement uses TRBV3-1 and TRBJ2-7; D perhaps matches TRBD2 (6 bases). V gave up 0 bases and J gave up 7 bases, with 19 bases separating them. Germline CDR1 is LGHDT and CDR2 is YNNKEL (reference sequence). The CDR3 is 16 amino acids.

This clonotype was seen at least ten times. This chain joins TRBV9 and TRBJ2-6; 9 bases align to TRBD1. Germline trimming cut 3 bases from V and 2 bases from J; bases unmatched to any gene: 6. Germline values: CDR1 SGDLS, CDR2 YYNGEE. CDR3 size: 17 residues. The CDR3 DNA follows: TGTGCCAGCAGCGCCAGACAGGGGGTGGCTGGGGCCAACGTCCTGACTTTC. It translates to CASSARQGVAGANVLTF.

This clonotype has more than one count but fewer than ten. V gene TRBV7-2 combines with J gene TRBJ2-1; 7 bases align to TRBD1. This CDR3 region has 14 residues. J was trimmed by 6 bases and V by 6 bases; bases with no gene match: 8. Germline CDR1 and CDR2: SGHTA and FQGNSA. The CDR3 DNA sequence: TGTGCCAGCAGGCGACAGGGTATAGTCAATGAGCAGTTCTTC. Residues: CASRRQGIVNEQFF.

Many counts were recorded for this clonotype. The germline gene is not matched at one end of the junction; a read error may be the cause. The chain carries TRBV6-2 or TRBV6-3 and TRBJ2-1; D unclear. This CDR3 is 11 amino acids long. Germline values: CDR1 MNHEY, CDR2 SVGEGT. The CDR3 coding sequence is TGTGCCAGCAGTATTCCAACACCGAGGATCTTC. This translates into CASSIPTPRIF.

The rearrangement joins TRBV4-2 to TRBJ2-3; 9 bases are a match to TRBD1. The germline V gene encodes CDR1 LGHNA and CDR2 YNFKEQ. The CDR3 covers 16 residues. V lost 0 bases and J lost 2; bases outside the gene matches: 3. The chain's CDR3 is CASSQDDRGYTDTQYF. The DNA for the CDR3 is TGTGCCAGCAGCCAAGACGACAGGGGGTACACAGATACGCAGTATTTT.

This clonotype was found a few times. This chain joins TRBV20-1 and TRBJ1-1; D is uncertain. Germline assignment: CDR1 DFQATT and CDR2 SNEGSKA (reference sequence). V was clipped by 7 bases and J by 1 base, with 7 bases between them. The CDR3 is made up of 11 amino acids. DNA of the CDR3: TGCAGTGGGTACAGGAACACTGAAGCTTTCTTT. As protein: CSGYRNTEAFF.